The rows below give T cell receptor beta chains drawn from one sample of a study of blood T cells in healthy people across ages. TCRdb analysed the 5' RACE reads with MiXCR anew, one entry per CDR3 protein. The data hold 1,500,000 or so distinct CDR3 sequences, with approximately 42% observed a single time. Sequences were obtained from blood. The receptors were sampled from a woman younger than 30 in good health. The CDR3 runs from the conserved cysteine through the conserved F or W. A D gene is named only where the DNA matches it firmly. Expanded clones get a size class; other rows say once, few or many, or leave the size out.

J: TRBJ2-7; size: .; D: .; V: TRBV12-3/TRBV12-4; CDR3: CASRDRDSYNEQYF; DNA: TGTGCCAGCAGAGACAGGGACTCCTACAATGAGCAGTACTTC
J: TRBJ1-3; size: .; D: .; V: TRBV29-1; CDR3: CSVTGAGNTIYF; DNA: TGCAGCGTAACGGGGGCTGGAAACACCATATATTTT
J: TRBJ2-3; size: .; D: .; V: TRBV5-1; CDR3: CASSQRGYTDTQYF; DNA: TGCGCCAGCAGCCAGAGGGGGTACACAGATACGCAGTATTTT
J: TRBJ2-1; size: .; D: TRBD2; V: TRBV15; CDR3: CATSRTYPRSGTGIQQFF; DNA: TGTGCCACCAGCAGAACCTATCCCAGAAGCGGGACCGGAATTCAGCAGTTCTTC
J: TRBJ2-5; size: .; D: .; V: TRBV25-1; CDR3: CASNTYPLETQYF; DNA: TGTGCCAGCAACACCTACCCTTTGGAGACCCAGTACTTC
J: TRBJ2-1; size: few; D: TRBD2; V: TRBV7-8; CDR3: CASSLQSMGLAGRNEQFF; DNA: TGTGCCAGCAGCTTACAATCAATGGGACTAGCGGGTCGCAATGAGCAGTTCTTC
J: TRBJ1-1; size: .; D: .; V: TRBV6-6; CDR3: CASSQGGGRVRNTEAFF; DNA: TGTGCCAGCAGCCAAGGTGGGGGGCGAGTCCGGAACACTGAAGCTTTCTTT
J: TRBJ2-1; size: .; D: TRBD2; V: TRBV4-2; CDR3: CASSQALGLAGDEQFF; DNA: TGTGCCAGCAGCCAAGCCCTGGGACTAGCGGGAGATGAGCAGTTCTTC
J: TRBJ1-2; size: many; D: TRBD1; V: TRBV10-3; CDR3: CAISAGTDLHYGYTF; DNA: TGTGCCATCAGTGCTGGGACAGACCTTCACTATGGCTACACCTTC
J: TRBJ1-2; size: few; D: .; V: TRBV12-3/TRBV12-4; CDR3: CASSTLNYGYTF; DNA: TGTGCCAGCAGTACCCTTAACTATGGCTACACCTTC
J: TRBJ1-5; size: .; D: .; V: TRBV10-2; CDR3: CASNSQGGNQPQHF; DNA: TGCGCCAGCAATTCTCAAGGTGGCAATCAGCCCCAGCATTTT
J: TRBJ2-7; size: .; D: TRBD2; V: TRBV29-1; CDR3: CSVEGSGGYEQYF; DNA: TGCAGCGTTGAAGGGTCCGGGGGGTACGAGCAGTACTTC
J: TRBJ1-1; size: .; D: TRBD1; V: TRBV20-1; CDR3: CSASQGQGEAFF; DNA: TGCAGTGCTAGCCAGGGACAGGGTGAAGCTTTCTTT
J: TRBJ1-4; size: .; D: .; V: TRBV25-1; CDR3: CASRDALRDLFF; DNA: TGTGCCAGCCGGGACGCACTACGAGACCTGTTTTTT
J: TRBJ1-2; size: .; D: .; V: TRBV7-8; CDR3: CASSLGLGQPDFAYGYTF; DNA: TGTGCCAGCAGCTTAGGCCTTGGGCAGCCTGACTTCGCCTATGGCTACACCTTC
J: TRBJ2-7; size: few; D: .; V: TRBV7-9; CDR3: CASSPVGQTNEQYF; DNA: TGTGCCAGCAGCCCAGTGGGACAAACGAACGAGCAGTACTTC
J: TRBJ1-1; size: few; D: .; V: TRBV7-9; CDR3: CASSLGGTWSHEAFF; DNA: TGTGCCAGCAGCTTAGGAGGGACTTGGTCCCATGAAGCTTTCTTT
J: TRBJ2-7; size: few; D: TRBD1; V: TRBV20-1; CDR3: CSAKTGDHLYEQYF; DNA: TGCAGTGCCAAGACAGGGGACCACCTCTACGAGCAGTACTTC
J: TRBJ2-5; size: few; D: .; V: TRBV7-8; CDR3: CASSSKRTGRETQYF; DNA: TGTGCCAGCAGCTCAAAGCGGACGGGGAGGGAGACCCAGTACTTC
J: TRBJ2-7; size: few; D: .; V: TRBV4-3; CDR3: CASSQVVGGGEQYF; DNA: TGCGCCAGCAGCCAAGTTGTGGGAGGGGGCGAGCAGTACTTC
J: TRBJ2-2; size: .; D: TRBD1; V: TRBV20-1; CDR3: CSARKLRDRGTGELFF; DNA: TGCAGTGCTAGAAAGCTGAGAGACAGGGGCACCGGGGAGCTGTTTTTT
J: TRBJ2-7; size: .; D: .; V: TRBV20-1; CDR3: CSASQLPEVSYEQYF; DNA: TGCAGTGCTAGCCAACTCCCGGAAGTTTCCTACGAGCAGTACTTC
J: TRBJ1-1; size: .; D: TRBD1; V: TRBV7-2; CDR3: CASRRGRDRRAEAFF; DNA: TGTGCCAGCAGAAGAGGCCGGGACAGGCGGGCTGAAGCTTTCTTT
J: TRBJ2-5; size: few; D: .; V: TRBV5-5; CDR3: CASSSVDYNEQYF; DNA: TGTGCCAGCAGCTCTGTCGATTACAATGAGCAGTACTTC
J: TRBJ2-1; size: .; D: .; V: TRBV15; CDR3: CATSAGLLGYYYNEQFF; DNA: TGTGCCACCAGCGCCGGACTTTTGGGGTACTACTACAATGAGCAGTTCTTC
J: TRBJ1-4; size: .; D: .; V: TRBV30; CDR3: CAWYHPGAAANEKLFF; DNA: TGTGCCTGGTACCATCCAGGGGCCGCGGCTAATGAAAAACTGTTTTTT
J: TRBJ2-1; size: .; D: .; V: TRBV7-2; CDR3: CASSRRYGNEQFF; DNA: TGTGCCAGCAGCCGCCGTTATGGAAATGAGCAGTTCTTC
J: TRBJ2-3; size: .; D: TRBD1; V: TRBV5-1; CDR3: CASSLGQGETDTQYF; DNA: TGCGCCAGCAGCCTAGGACAGGGTGAGACAGATACGCAGTATTTT
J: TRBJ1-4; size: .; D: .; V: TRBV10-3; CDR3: CAISEGWSSEKLFF; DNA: TGTGCCATCAGTGAAGGGTGGAGTTCGGAAAAACTGTTTTTT
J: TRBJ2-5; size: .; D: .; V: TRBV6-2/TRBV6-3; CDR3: CATGILAGLETQYF; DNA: TGTGCCACCGGAATTCTGGCGGGGCTGGAGACCCAGTACTTC
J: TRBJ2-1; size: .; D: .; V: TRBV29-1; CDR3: CSVGGLGETQFF; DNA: TGCAGCGTTGGAGGGTTGGGGGAGACCCAGTTCTTC
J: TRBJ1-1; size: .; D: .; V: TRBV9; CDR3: CASSVEARPNTEAFF; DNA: TGTGCCAGCAGCGTAGAAGCTCGGCCGAACACTGAAGCTTTCTTT
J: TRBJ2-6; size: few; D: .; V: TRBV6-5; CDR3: CASSLGLLLGANVLTF; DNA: TGTGCCAGCAGTTTGGGACTTCTCTTGGGGGCCAACGTCCTGACTTTC
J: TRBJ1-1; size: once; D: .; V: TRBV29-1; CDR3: CSARTSGLNTEAFF; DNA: TGCAGCGCACGGACATCGGGCTTGAACACTGAAGCTTTCTTT
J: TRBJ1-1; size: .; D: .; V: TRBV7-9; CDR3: CASSLVGQPEAFF; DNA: TGTGCCAGCAGCTTAGTAGGACAACCTGAAGCTTTCTTT
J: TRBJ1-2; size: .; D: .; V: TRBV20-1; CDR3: CSARGSVRSNYGYTF; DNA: TGCAGTGCTAGAGGCTCCGTACGGTCTAACTATGGCTACACCTTC
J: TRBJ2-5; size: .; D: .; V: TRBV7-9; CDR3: CASSFHRVEQYF; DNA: TGTGCCAGCAGCTTTCACCGGGTTGAGCAGTACTTC
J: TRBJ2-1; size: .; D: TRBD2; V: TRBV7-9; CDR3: CASSRLAAGSYNEQFF; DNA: TGTGCCAGCAGCAGATTAGCAGCGGGGAGCTACAATGAGCAGTTCTTC
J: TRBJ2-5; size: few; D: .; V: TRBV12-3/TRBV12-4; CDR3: CASSLEVLGQYF; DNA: TGTGCCAGCAGTTTGGAAGTCCTCGGGCAGTACTTC
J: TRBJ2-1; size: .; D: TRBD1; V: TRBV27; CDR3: CASSPRDRVTYNEQFF; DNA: TGTGCCAGCAGTCCCCGGGACAGGGTTACCTACAATGAGCAGTTCTTC
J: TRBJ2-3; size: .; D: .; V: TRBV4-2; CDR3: CASSHRGSPGVTTDMQYF; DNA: TGTGCCAGCAGCCATAGAGGTAGTCCGGGGGTAACCACAGATATGCAGTATTTT
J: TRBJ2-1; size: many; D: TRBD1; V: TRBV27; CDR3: CASSSGTGGYNEQFF; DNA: TGTGCCAGCAGTTCCGGGACAGGGGGCTACAATGAGCAGTTCTTC
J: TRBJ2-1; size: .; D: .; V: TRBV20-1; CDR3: CSASLAGRNNKQFF; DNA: TGCAGTGCTAGTCTTGCGGGGAGAAACAATAAGCAGTTCTTC
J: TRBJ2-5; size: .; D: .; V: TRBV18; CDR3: CVSSQQGIQETQYF; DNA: TGTGTCAGCTCGCAACAGGGCATCCAAGAGACCCAGTACTTC
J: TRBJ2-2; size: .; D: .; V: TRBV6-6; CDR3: CASSHSDPRTGELFF; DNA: TGTGCCAGCAGTCACAGTGATCCGAGGACCGGGGAGCTGTTTTTT
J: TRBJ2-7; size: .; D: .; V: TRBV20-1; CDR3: CSAPHAGSVSGYEQYF; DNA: TGCAGTGCCCCCCACGCTGGGTCTGTCTCAGGGTACGAGCAGTACTTC
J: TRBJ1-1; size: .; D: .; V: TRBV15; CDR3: CATSRERTNTEAFF; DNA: TGTGCCACCAGCAGAGAGCGGACCAACACTGAAGCTTTCTTT